Following are 28 T cell receptor beta chains from one sample sequenced in a study of cytomegalovirus exposure and HLA in healthy donors. Vbeta (60) and Jbeta (13) primers were used in the PCR. Data came from immunoSEQ multiplex PCR; TCRdb stores just in-frame clones and leaves some out. The repertoire holds more than 110,000 clones, 70% to 80% seen once, with 3% to 4% in the top ten. What was sequenced was PBMCs. The receptors derive from a female donor in good health and CMV-seronegative.

This CDR3 is CASSGGGTGGIYGYTF. The DNA of the CDR3 is TGTGCCAGCAGCGGGGGAGGGACAGGGGGAATCTATGGCTACACCTTC. The rearrangement uses TRBV7-2 and TRBJ1-2; 11 positions agree with TRBD1. V trimming: 5 bases; J trimming: 4 bases; junction bases outside the gene matches: 9. From germline, CDR1 is SGHTA and CDR2 FQGNSA. The CDR3 is 16 residues long.

This chain joins TRBV27 and TRBJ1-1; a possible D gene is TRBD1 (5 bases). Deletions cut 2 bases from V and 4 bases from J, with 11 bases between. Germline assignment: CDR1 MNHEY and CDR2 SMNVEV (reference sequence). This CDR3 spans 14 amino acids. The CDR3 loop reads CASSLHGRGTEAFF. The DNA for the CDR3 is TGTGCCAGCAGTTTACACGGGAGGGGCACTGAAGCTTTCTTT.

The chain uses TRBV5-4 and TRBJ2-7, with D unclear. Trimming left V 2 bases short and J 5 bases short, with 8 bases between. The CDR3 totals 12 residues. Germline V CDR1 and CDR2: SGHNT, YYREEE (reference sequence). CDR3 nucleotide sequence: TGTGCCAGCAGCTTCGTCAGGAACGAGCAGTACTTC. Encoded protein: CASSFVRNEQYF.

Here the CDR3 DNA reads TGCGCCAGCAGCTTGGAACTACAGGCTAACTATGGCTACACCTTC. As protein: CASSLELQANYGYTF. The V gene is TRBV5-1, the J gene TRBJ1-2; tentative D call: TRBD1 (5 bases). Trimming pared 0 bases from V and 0 bases from J, leaving 9 bases between. This CDR3 contains 15 residues. CDR1 SGHRS and CDR2 YFSETQ come from the germline V gene.

The genes are TRBV7-2 and TRBJ2-1, with unresolved D. The CDR3 totals 14 residues. Per germline, CDR1 SGHTA and CDR2 FQGNSA. Trimming took 0 bases from V and 4 from J, leaving 7 bases between them. In nucleotides, the CDR3 is TGTGCCAGCAGCTTAGCCCCCCGGTACAATGAGCAGTTCTTC. Amino acid sequence: CASSLAPRYNEQFF.

The V call is TRBV5-1, the J call TRBJ1-1; the D is unclear. The length of the CDR3 is 15 residues. Looked up from germline, CDR1 is SGHRS and CDR2 is YFSETQ. Trimming removed 4 bases at V and 4 bases at J, with 17 bases between. CDR3 residues: CASSIQAGRSTEAFF. CDR3 in DNA: TGCGCCAGCAGCATCCAGGCCGGGAGGTCCACTGAAGCTTTCTTT.

This chain connects TRBV29-1 to TRBJ2-7, with 11 bases lining up with TRBD2. V was pared by 3 bases and J by 0 bases, with 7 bases of the junction left unmatched. From germline, CDR1 is SQVTM and CDR2 ANQGSEA. This CDR3 region has 16 residues. The CDR3 DNA is TGCAGCGTTGAGTTGACTAGCGGGATGAGCTCCTACGAGCAGTACTTC. This gives the protein CSVELTSGMSSYEQYF.

This CDR3 is CASKLIPLGNFNTEAFF. DNA of the CDR3: TGTGCCAGCAAACTAATCCCCTTGGGTAACTTTAACACTGAAGCTTTCTTT. This sequence joins TRBV7-9 and TRBJ1-1; D gene unclear. This CDR3 region has 17 residues. Per the germline V gene, CDR1 is SEHNR and CDR2 is FQNEAQ (reference sequence). V gave up 7 bases and J gave up 2 bases, with 23 bases separating them.

The rearrangement uses TRBV18 and TRBJ1-1, with D perhaps matching TRBD1 (6 bases). This CDR3 is 13 amino acids long. V shed 5 bases and J shed 6 bases, with 13 bases lying between them. Germline values: CDR1 KGHSH, CDR2 LQKENI. The DNA of the CDR3 is TGTGCCAGCTCAATGGACAGATCGGCTGAAGCTTTCTTT. Its translation is CASSMDRSAEAFF.

This sequence joins TRBV10-3 and TRBJ2-5, with D possibly being TRBD1 (5 bases). Trimming shortened V by 10 bases and J by 2 bases, and 17 bases separated the two germline ends. The CDR3 runs to 14 residues. Germline CDR1 is ENHRY and CDR2 is SYGVKD. The CDR3 nucleotides read TGTGCCACGGGCGAAGGGGTTAGTCAAGAGACCCAGTACTTC. Its translation: CATGEGVSQETQYF.

The CDR3 loop is CAWSDLLAGTYEQYF. CDR3 nucleotide sequence: TGTGCCTGGAGTGACCTACTAGCGGGCACCTACGAGCAGTACTTC. The genes are TRBV30 and TRBJ2-7, with 9 bases that match TRBD2. The CDR3 consists of 15 residues. CDR1 is GTSNPN and CDR2 is SVGIG in the germline V gene (reference sequence). The J segment lost 2 bases and the V segment lost 1 base, leaving 6 bases of the junction unmatched.

The chain combines TRBV30 with TRBJ2-7, with D uncertain. The ends were cut back, 0 bases at V and 7 bases at J, with 7 bases in the middle. The CDR3 is 11 amino acids. Germline V gene sequence: CDR1 GTSNPN, CDR2 SVGIG (reference sequence). The CDR3 sequence: CAWSVLAEQYF. The CDR3 DNA reads as TGTGCCTGGAGTGTATTGGCAGAGCAGTACTTC.

J is TRBJ2-3 and V is TRBV27; D is possibly TRBD1 (5 bases). The V gene lost 11 bases and the J gene lost 4 bases, with 19 bases spanning the gap. The length of the CDR3 is 14 residues. CDR1 is MNHEY and CDR2 is SMNVEV in the germline V gene (reference sequence). CDR3 DNA sequence: TGTGCCGCAGGGTGGCGGCAAGGGGCAGATACGCAGTATTTT. Protein sequence: CAAGWRQGADTQYF.

This chain links TRBV5-1 with TRBJ1-4; D gene ambiguous. Trimming cost V 4 bases and J 3 bases, with 13 bases left between them. The CDR3 totals 15 residues. CDR1 is SGHRS and CDR2 is YFSETQ in the germline V gene. The chain's CDR3 is CASSRLGDANEKLFF. CDR3 DNA: TGCGCCAGCAGCCGGTTGGGAGACGCTAATGAAAAACTGTTTTTT.

The V gene is TRBV12-5, the J gene TRBJ2-7; 10 bases fit TRBD2. The CDR3 runs 17 residues. The J segment lost 2 bases and the V segment lost 1 base, leaving 8 bases of the junction unmatched. Germline V gene data show CDR1 as LGHNT and CDR2 as FRNRAP. CDR3 coding DNA: TGTGCTAGTGGTTTGGGATCCGGGACTAGCGCAACCTACGAGCAGTACTTC. This encodes CASGLGSGTSATYEQYF.

The CDR3 is CASNRQVGNSPLHF. The CDR3 bases are TGTGCCAGCAATAGGCAGGTCGGAAATTCACCCCTCCACTTT. The chain couples TRBV6-5 to TRBJ1-6; D unclear. With 7 bases removed from V and 7 bases from J, the gap between germline ends came to 14 bases. CDR1 and CDR2 from the germline V gene are MNHEY and SVGAGI. The CDR3 runs to 14 residues.

V usage is TRBV19 and J usage is TRBJ2-6; no reliable D call. The CDR3 length is 13 residues. CDR1 and CDR2 (germline): LNHDA, SQIVND (reference sequence). Trimming cost V 5 bases and J 3 bases, with 5 bases left between them. The chain's CDR3 is CASSPLGANVLTF. The CDR3 nucleotides read TGTGCCAGTAGTCCCCTTGGGGCCAACGTCCTGACTTTC.

The V gene is TRBV7-2, the J gene TRBJ1-1; 8 bases are a match to TRBD1. The CDR3 is 14 residues long. Germline CDR1 is SGHTA and CDR2 is FQGNSA. The ends lost 3 bases at V and 5 bases at J; junction bases unmatched: 5. This CDR3 is CASSFPTGVTEAFF. The CDR3 coding sequence is TGTGCCAGCAGCTTCCCGACAGGGGTAACTGAAGCTTTCTTT.

J is TRBJ1-5 and V is TRBV7-2; tentative D call: TRBD1 (5 bases). Germline CDR1 is SGHTA and CDR2 is FQGNSA. Trimming removed 0 bases from V and 7 bases from J, with 13 bases in between. CDR3 length: 15 amino acids. The CDR3 reads CASSLAGGAGQPQHF. In DNA form, the CDR3 reads TGTGCCAGCAGCTTAGCGGGAGGGGCCGGCCAGCCCCAGCATTTT.

The chain links TRBV7-6 to TRBJ2-7; TRBD2 matches at 10 bases. The trim removed 1 base at V and 5 bases at J, leaving 8 bases unmatched. This CDR3 spans 16 amino acids. The germline V gene encodes CDR1 SGHVS and CDR2 FNYEAQ. The DNA for the CDR3 is TGTGCCAGCAGCTTAGGAAAGCGGGAGGGCCCCCACGAGCAGTACTTC. Its protein is CASSLGKREGPHEQYF.

V and J are TRBV29-1 and TRBJ2-1; 8 positions match TRBD1. The CDR3 is 14 amino acids. The germline V gene encodes CDR1 SQVTM and CDR2 ANQGSEA. The CDR3 DNA reads TGCAGTGCTGGCGCAGGGGGCGCACAAAATGAGCAGTTCTTC. This codes for CSAGAGGAQNEQFF.

This clone was observed a few times. The chain recombines TRBV4-1 with TRBJ2-3, with D maybe TRBD1 (5 bases). The CDR3 runs 14 residues. Between the trimmed V and J ends, which lost 1 base and 3 bases, there was a span of 8 bases. Germline V lookup: CDR1 MGHRA, CDR2 YSYEKL. The CDR3 coding sequence is TGCGCCAGCAGCCAAGGCAGACAGACAGATACGCAGTATTTT. Its translation: CASSQGRQTDTQYF.

For this clone: The junction departs from the called germline gene at one end, perhaps through a read error. The chain recombines TRBV10-3 with TRBJ2-5; a weak D match, TRBD1 (6 bases). Germline V gene data show CDR1 as ENHRY and CDR2 as SYGVKD. The CDR3 is made up of 14 amino acids. The CDR3 here is CAIAAGAYQETQYF. The CDR3 DNA is TGTGCCATCGCGGCAGGGGCGTACCAGGAGACCCAGTACTTC.

The rearrangement links TRBV28 to TRBJ2-6; D might be TRBD1 (6 bases). Germline V gene data show CDR1 as MDHEN and CDR2 as SYDVKM. The CDR3 runs to 18 residues. The germline V and J ends were trimmed by 2 bases and 0 bases, with 14 bases remaining between them. The CDR3 bases are TGTGCCAGCAGTTTAAGGGGGATGTCCCTCTCTGGGGCCAACGTCCTGACTTTC. Its protein is CASSLRGMSLSGANVLTF.

This rearrangement joins TRBV6-1 to TRBJ1-1; weak D call: TRBD1 (6 bases). The CDR3 totals 12 residues. V was pared by 5 bases and J by 8 bases, with 12 bases between. The germline CDR1 and CDR2 sequences are MNHNS and SASEGT. The CDR3 reads CASSWTALEAFF. The CDR3 DNA follows: TGTGCCAGCAGTTGGACAGCCCTAGAAGCTTTCTTT.

The chain carries TRBV2 and TRBJ1-2; D possibly corresponds to TRBD1 (5 bases). Germline V gene data show CDR1 as SNHLY and CDR2 as FYNNEI. Deletions cut 5 bases from V and 8 bases from J, with 18 bases between. This CDR3 comprises 14 residues. The CDR3 loop is CASSRQTRKRGYTF. The CDR3 DNA reads as TGTGCCAGCAGTAGACAGACAAGGAAGCGAGGCTACACCTTC.

This clone was detected ten times or more. This chain links TRBV30 with TRBJ1-3, with TRBD1 identical over 7 bases. Germline loops: CDR1 GTSNPN, CDR2 SVGIG (reference sequence). The ends lost 3 bases at V and 6 bases at J; junction bases unmatched: 8. This CDR3 contains 14 residues. CDR3 in DNA: TGTGCCTGGAGGCCCCGGGACAGAGAAAACACCATATATTTT. Translated: CAWRPRDRENTIYF.

This clone was detected only once. The gene calls are TRBV29-1 and TRBJ2-7, with 9 bases fitting TRBD2. The germline CDR1 and CDR2 sequences are SQVTM and ANQGSEA. This CDR3 is built from 13 residues. The J segment lost 3 bases and the V segment lost 6 bases, leaving 6 bases of the junction unmatched. The CDR3 spells CSVASGEIYEQYF. CDR3 bases: TGCAGCGTAGCTAGCGGGGAGATCTACGAGCAGTACTTC.